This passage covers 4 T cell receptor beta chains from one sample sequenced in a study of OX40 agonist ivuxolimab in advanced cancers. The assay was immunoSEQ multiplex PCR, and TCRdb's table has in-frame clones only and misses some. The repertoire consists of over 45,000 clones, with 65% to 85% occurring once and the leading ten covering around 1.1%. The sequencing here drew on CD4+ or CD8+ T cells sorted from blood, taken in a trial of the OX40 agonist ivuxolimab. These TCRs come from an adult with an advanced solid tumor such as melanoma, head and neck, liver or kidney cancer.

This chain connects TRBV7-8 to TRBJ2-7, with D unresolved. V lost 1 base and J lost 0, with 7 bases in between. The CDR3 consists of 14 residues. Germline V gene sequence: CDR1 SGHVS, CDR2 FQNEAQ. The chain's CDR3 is CASSLVPPSYEQYF. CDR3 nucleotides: TGTGCCAGCAGCTTAGTCCCTCCCTCCTACGAGCAGTACTTC.

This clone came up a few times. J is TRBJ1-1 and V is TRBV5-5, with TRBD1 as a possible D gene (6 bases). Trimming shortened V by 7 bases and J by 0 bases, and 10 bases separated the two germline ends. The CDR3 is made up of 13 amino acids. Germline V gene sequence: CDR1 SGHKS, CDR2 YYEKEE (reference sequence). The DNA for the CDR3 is TGTGCCAGCCGACAGGCGCTGAACACTGAAGCTTTCTTT. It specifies CASRQALNTEAFF.

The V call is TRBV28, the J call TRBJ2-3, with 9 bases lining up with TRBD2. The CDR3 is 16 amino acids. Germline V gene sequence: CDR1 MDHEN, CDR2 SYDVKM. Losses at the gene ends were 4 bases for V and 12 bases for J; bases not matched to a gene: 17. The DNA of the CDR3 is TGTGCCAGCAGTTCCCGACTGGGCGGGGGGGCCCGATCACAGTATTTT. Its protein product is CASSSRLGGGARSQYF. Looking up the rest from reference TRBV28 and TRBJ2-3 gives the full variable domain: DVKVTQSSRYLVKRTGEKVFLECVQDMDHENMFWYRQDPGLGLRLIYFSYDVKMKEKGDIPEGYSVSREKKERFSLILESASTNQTSMYLCASSSRLGGGARSQYFGPGTRLTVL.

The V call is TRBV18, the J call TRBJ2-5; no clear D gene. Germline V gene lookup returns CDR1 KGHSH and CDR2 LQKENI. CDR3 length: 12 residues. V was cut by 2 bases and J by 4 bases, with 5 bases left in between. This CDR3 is CASSPRRETQYF. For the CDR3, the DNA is TGTGCCAGCTCACCAAGGCGAGAGACCCAGTACTTC.